This T cell receptor beta chain was captured by sequencing in a study of CD8+ T cells in alopecia areata. Overall study context: Treatment comprised oral tofacitinib, 5 to 10 mg twice daily, in treated patients. Scoring treated patients' severity relied on the percentage of scalp area affected. Points from the study as a whole: Clonality exceeded that of normal scalp in lesional scalp, most notably in alopecia totalis/universalis.

cDNA prepared by RNA extraction and subsequent reverse transcription served as the template for sequencing. TCRdb keeps only in-frame clones here, not all; method: immunoSEQ multiplex PCR. This sample has roughly 40,000 clones, with less than 70% found just once. As for this clone: Its antigen is as yet unknown.

The treatment: oral pan-JAK inhibitor, 5-10 mg twice daily. CDR3 length equals 11 residues. Trimming left V 5 bases short and J 8 bases short, with 12 bases between. The germline gives CDR1 SQVTM, CDR2 ANQGSEA. V is TRBV29-1 and J is TRBJ1-2; the D gene is possibly TRBD1 (5 bases). This receptor was taken from a human donor with alopecia areata. This specimen was CD8+ T cells sorted from blood, taken at week 4, from a patient treated with tofacitinib. As DNA, the CDR3 is TGCAGCGTTAGCGGGACGGAGGGCTACACCTTC. This sequence encodes CSVSGTEGYTF.